This T cell receptor (beta chain) was captured by sequencing in a study of T cells in Graves' hyperthyroidism and ophthalmopathy. Researchers amplified the TCR beta CDR3 regions from RNA transcripts. HTBI primers drove first-round RT-PCR of the TCR CDR3. TCRdb itself ran the multiplex PCR reads through MiXCR, one entry per CDR3 protein. The sample contains roughly 560,000 distinct CDR3 sequences, approximately 14% of which appear only once. The V gene's germline CDR1 is MNHNS and CDR2 SASEGT. The length of the CDR3 is 14 residues. This clonotype was counted ten times or more. A much larger clone differs by one base, so this may be a read error. The study left out patients who had uncontrolled infection, other autoimmune disease, pregnancy or lactation.

V is TRBV6-1 and J is TRBJ1-5; tentatively, D is TRBD1 (6 bases). This TCR was sampled from a woman aged 40 to 49 with Graves' ophthalmopathy. The sequenced sample consisted of blood. As DNA, the CDR3 is TGTGCCGGCAGTAATCAACAGGGTGGCCAGCCCCAGCATTTT. The encoded protein is CAGSNQQGGQPQHF.